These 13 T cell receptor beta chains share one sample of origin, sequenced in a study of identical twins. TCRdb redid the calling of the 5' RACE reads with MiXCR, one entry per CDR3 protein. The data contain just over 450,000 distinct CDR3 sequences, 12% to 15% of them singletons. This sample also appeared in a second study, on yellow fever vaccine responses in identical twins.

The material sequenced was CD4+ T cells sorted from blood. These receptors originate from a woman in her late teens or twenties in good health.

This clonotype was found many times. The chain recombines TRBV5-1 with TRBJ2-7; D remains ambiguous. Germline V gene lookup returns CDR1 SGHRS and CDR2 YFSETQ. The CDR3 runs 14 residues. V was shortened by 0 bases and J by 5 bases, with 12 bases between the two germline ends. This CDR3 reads CASSLVVRTHEQYF. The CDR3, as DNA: TGCGCCAGCAGCTTGGTGGTCAGGACCCACGAGCAGTACTTC. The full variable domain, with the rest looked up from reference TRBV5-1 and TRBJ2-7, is KAGVTQTPRYLIKTRGQQVTLSCSPISGHRSVSWYQQTPGQGLQFLFEYFSETQRNKGNFPGRFSGRQFSNSRSEMNVSTLELGDSALYLCASSLVVRTHEQYFGPGTRLTVT.

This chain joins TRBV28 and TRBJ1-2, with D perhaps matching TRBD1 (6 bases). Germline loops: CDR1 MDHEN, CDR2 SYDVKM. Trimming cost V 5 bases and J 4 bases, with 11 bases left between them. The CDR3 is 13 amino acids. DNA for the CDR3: TGTGCCAGCAGTCCCGACAGGCTCTATGGCTACACCTTC. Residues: CASSPDRLYGYTF.

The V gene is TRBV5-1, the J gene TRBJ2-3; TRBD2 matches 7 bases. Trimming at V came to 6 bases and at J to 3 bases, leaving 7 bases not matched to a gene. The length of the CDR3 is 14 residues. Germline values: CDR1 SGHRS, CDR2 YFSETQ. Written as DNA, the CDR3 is TGCGCCAGCATGCTGACTAGCCCAACAGATACGCAGTATTTT. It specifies CASMLTSPTDTQYF.

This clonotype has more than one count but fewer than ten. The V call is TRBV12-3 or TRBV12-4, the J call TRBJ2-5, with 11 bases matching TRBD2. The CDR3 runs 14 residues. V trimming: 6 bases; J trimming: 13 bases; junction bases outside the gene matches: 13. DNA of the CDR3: TGTGCCAGCAGCACTAGCGGGGGACTGGAAAGACTGTACTTC. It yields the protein CASSTSGGLERLYF.

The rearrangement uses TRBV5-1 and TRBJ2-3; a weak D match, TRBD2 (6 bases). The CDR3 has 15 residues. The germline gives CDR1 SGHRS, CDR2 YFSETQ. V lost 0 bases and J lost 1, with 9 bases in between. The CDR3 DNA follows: TGCGCCAGCAGCTTGGGCGGGGAGGGCACAGATACGCAGTATTTT. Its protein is CASSLGGEGTDTQYF.

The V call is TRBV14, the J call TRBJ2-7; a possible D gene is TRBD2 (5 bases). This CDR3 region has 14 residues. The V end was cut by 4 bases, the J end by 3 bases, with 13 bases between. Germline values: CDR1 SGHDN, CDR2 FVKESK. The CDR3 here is CASSPGSGYYEQYF. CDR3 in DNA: TGTGCCAGCAGCCCTGGGAGCGGATACTACGAGCAGTACTTC.

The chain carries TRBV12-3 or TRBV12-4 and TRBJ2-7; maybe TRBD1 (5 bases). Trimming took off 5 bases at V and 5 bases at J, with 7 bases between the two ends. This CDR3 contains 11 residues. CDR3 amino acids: CASSEQDEQYF. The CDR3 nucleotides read TGTGCCAGCAGTGAACAGGACGAGCAGTACTTC.

CDR3: CASSRSVAGGFYEQYF. DNA for the CDR3: TGTGCCAGCAGCCGGTCAGTAGCGGGGGGGTTCTACGAGCAGTACTTC. The chain links TRBV4-2 to TRBJ2-7; 11 nucleotides line up with TRBD2. J lost 3 bases, V lost 4 bases, and 8 bases had no gene match. Germline CDR1 LGHNA, CDR2 YNFKEQ. The CDR3 has 16 amino acids.

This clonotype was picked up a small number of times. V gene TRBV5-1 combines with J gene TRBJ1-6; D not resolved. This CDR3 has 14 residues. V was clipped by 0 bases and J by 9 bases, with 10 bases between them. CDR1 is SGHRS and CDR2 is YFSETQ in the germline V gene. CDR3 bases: TGCGCCAGCAGCTTGGAGGTCGGGATTTCACCCCTCCACTTT. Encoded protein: CASSLEVGISPLHF.

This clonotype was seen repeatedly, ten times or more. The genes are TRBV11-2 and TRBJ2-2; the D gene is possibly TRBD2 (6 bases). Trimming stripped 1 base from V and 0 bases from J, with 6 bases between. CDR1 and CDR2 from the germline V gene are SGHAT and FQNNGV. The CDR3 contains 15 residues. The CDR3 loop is CASSLGLANTGELFF. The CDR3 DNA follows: TGTGCCAGCAGCTTAGGACTAGCGAACACCGGGGAGCTGTTTTTT.

DNA of the CDR3: TGCAGTGCTAGAGGGGCTAGCGGGCCTTCCTACGAGCAGTACTTC. Translation: CSARGASGPSYEQYF. J is TRBJ2-7 and V is TRBV20-1; 8 bases map to TRBD2. This CDR3 contains 15 residues. Germline CDR1 is DFQATT and CDR2 is SNEGSKA (reference sequence). After removal of 1 base from V and 1 base from J, the junction contained 6 bases not matched to a gene.

DNA of the CDR3: TGCAGTGCTAGGGAAACCTCCTATCAGCCCCAGCATTTT. It specifies CSARETSYQPQHF. The chain has TRBV20-1 and TRBJ1-5, with D unresolved. Trimming left V 3 bases short and J 5 bases short, with 11 bases between. Germline V lookup: CDR1 DFQATT, CDR2 SNEGSKA (reference sequence). This CDR3 is 13 amino acids long.

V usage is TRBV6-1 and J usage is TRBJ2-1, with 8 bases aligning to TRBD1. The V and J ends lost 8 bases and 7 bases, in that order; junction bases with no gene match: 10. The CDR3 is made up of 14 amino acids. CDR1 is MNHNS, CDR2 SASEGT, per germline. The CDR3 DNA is TGTGCCAGCTCCGACAGGGGCTATGGAAATGAGCAGTTCTTC. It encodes CASSDRGYGNEQFF.